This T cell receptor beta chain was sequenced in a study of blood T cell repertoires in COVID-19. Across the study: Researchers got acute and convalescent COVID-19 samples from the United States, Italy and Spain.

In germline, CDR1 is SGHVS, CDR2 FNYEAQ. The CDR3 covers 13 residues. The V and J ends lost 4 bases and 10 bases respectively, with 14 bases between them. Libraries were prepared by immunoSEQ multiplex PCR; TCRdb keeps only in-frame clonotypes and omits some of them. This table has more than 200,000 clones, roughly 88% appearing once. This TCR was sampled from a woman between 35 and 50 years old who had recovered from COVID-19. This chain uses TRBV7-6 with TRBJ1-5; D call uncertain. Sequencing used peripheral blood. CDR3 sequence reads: CASSSLESSPQHF. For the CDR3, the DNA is TGTGCCAGCAGCTCGCTAGAGTCATCACCCCAGCATTTT.